This TCR beta chain was captured by sequencing in a study of cytomegalovirus exposure and HLA in healthy donors. Study details: Samples from HLA-typed donors yielded 85 million to 95 million unique TCRs in an early data release.

Only one count was recorded for this clone. Germline lookup yields CDR1 SGHVS and CDR2 FQNEAQ. CDR3 length: 13 amino acids. With V trimmed by 6 bases and J by 5 bases, 6 bases remained unmatched. Use of 60 Vbeta and 13 Jbeta primers characterized the PCR. The repertoire was sequenced with immunoSEQ multiplex PCR; TCRdb's copy has only in-frame clones and lacks some. This sample has approximately 74,000 clones, with roughly 73% found just once. Sequences were obtained from PBMCs. This clonotype was sampled from a man aged 35-49 years in good health and CMV-seronegative. V and J are TRBV7-8 and TRBJ1-2, with 7 bases lining up with TRBD1. The CDR3 sequence: CASSPGGTYGYTF. The CDR3 coding sequence is TGTGCCAGCAGTCCAGGGGGGACATATGGCTACACCTTC.